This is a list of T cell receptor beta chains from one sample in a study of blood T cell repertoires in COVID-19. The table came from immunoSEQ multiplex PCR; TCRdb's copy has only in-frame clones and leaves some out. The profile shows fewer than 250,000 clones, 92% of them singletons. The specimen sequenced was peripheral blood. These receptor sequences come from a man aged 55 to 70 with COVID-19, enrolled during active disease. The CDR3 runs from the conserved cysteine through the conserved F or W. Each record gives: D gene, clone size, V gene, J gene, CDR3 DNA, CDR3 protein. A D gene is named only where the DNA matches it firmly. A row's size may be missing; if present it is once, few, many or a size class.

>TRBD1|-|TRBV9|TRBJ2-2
TGTGCCAGCAGCGTAGGAGGGGGCAGCACCGGGGAGCTGTTTTTT
CASSVGGGSTGELFF
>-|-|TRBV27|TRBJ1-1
TGTGCCAGCAGGTTTTCGGGGGGGAACACTGAAGCTTTCTTT
CASRFSGGNTEAFF
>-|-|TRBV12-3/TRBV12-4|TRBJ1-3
TGTGCCAGCAGATCGAGCGGAAACACCATATATTTT
CASRSSGNTIYF
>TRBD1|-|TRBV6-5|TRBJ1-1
TGTGCCAGCGGACAGGGGAGGGAACCTGAAGCTTTCTTT
CASGQGREPEAFF
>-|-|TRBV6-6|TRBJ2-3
TGTGCCAGCGTGGAGGACCCTACTCTAGATACGCAGTATTTT
CASVEDPTLDTQYF
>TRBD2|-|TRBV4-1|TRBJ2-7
TGCGCCAGCAGCCAAGAGGGAGCGGGGGGCCTTTTGGAGCAGTACTTC
CASSQEGAGGLLEQYF
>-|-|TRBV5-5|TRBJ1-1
TGTGCCAGCAGCTTGGCAGCGGCAAACACTGAAGCTTTCTTT
CASSLAAANTEAFF
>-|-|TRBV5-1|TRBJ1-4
TGCGCCAGCAGCTTGCAGGGGTTAACTAATGAAAAACTGTTTTTT
CASSLQGLTNEKLFF
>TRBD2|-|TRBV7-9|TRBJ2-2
TGTGCCAGCAGCCCTCAGGGACTAGCGGACCCGGGTACCGGGGAGCTGTTTTTT
CASSPQGLADPGTGELFF
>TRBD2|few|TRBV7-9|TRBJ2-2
TGTGCCAGCAGGGCGCCGGGACTAGCGGGAGACACCGGGGAGCTGTTTTTT
CASRAPGLAGDTGELFF
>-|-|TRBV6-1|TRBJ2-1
TGTGCCAGCAGTGGGCTAGACCCAAGCTCCTACAATGAGCAGTTCTTC
CASSGLDPSSYNEQFF
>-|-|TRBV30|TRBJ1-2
TGTGCCTGGAGTCGGGCAGCAGGGGACTATGGCTACACCTTC
CAWSRAAGDYGYTF
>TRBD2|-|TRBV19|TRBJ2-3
TGTGCCAGTAGTCTGGGGGGAGGGATCACTAGCACAGATACGCAGTATTTT
CASSLGGGITSTDTQYF
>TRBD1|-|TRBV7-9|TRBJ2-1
TGTGCCAGCAGCTACGGACAGGACAACTACAATGAGCAGTTCTTC
CASSYGQDNYNEQFF
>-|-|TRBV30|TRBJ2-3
TGTGCCTGGAGTGTACGCAGGGGCCCTTCGAATACGCAGTATTTT
CAWSVRRGPSNTQYF
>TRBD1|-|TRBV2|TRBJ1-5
TGTGCCAGCCTCGGACAGGCCAATCAGCCCCAGCATTTT
CASLGQANQPQHF
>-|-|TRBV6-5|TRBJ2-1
TGTGCCAGCATCCTCCGAGGCGGGGCCTACAATGAGCAGTTCTTC
CASILRGGAYNEQFF
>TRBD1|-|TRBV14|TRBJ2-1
TGTGCCAGCAGCCAAAACAGGGGTTTCTACAATGAGCAGTTCTTC
CASSQNRGFYNEQFF
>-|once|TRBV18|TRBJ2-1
TGTGCCAGCTCACGCGGGGTTTCGAGCTCCTACAATGAGCAGTTCTTC
CASSRGVSSSYNEQFF
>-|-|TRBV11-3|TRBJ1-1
TGTGCCAGCAGCTTAGCGGTCGGGGGTGAAGCTTTCTTT
CASSLAVGGEAFF
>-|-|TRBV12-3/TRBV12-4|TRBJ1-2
TGTGCCAGCAGTTTGGGCAGGGGTGGCGGCTACACCTTC
CASSLGRGGGYTF
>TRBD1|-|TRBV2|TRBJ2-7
TGTGCCAGCAGTGCCGACAGGGGGGAGGAGCAGTACTTC
CASSADRGEEQYF
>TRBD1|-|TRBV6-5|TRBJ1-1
TGTGCCAGCGGACGACAGGGTTCCACTGAAGCTTTCTTT
CASGRQGSTEAFF
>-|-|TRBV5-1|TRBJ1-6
TGCGCCAGCAGCTTGGGCGACGGCGGCCCTAATTCACCCCTCCACTTT
CASSLGDGGPNSPLHF
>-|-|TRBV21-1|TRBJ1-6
TGTGCCAGCAGCAACCTTACAGGGGTGTCGGGCAATAATTCACCCCTCCACTTT
CASSNLTGVSGNNSPLHF
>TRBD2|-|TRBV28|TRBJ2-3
TGTGCCAGCAGCCAAAGCGGGAGCCGTACAGATACGCAGTATTTT
CASSQSGSRTDTQYF
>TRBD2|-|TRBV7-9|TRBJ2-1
TGTGCCAGCAGCCCAAGACTAGCGGGGAGGGCAAATGAGCAGTTCTTC
CASSPRLAGRANEQFF
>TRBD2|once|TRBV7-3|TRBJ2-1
TGTGCCAGCAGCTTAAGACGGACTAGCTCCTACAATGAGCAGTTCTTC
CASSLRRTSSYNEQFF
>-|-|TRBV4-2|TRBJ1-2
TGTGCCAGCAGCCAAGGGTGGGCAGGGCGTAAAAACTATGGCTACACCTTC
CASSQGWAGRKNYGYTF
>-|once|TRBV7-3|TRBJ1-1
TGTGCCAGCAGCCCTCAGGGGAACACTGAAGCTTTCTTT
CASSPQGNTEAFF
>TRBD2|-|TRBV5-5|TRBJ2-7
TGTGCCAGCAGCTTGGCTAGCGGGGAGACCTACGAGCAGTACTTC
CASSLASGETYEQYF
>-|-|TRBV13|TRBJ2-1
TGTGCCAGCAGCCATGGCGGGATCTCCTACAATGAGCAGTTCTTC
CASSHGGISYNEQFF
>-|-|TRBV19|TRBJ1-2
TGTGCCACTTTCCATGACAGGCCTCTATATGGCTACACCTTC
CATFHDRPLYGYTF
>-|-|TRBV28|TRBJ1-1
TGTGCCAGCAGTTTTAGCCACAGGCGGGCTTTCTTT
CASSFSHRRAFF
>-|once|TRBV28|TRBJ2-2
TGTGCCAGCCGCGACACCGGGGAGCTGTTTTTT
CASRDTGELFF
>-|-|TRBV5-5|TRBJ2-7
TGTGCCAGCAGCTTGAAGGGACTCGATTATTCCTACGAGCAGTACTTC
CASSLKGLDYSYEQYF
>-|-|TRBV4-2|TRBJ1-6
TGTGCCAGCAGCCAAGATAAACAGACCGATTCACCCCTCCACTTT
CASSQDKQTDSPLHF
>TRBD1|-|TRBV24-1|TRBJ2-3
TGTGCCACCAGTGACCCGACCGGGACAGGGGGCCTCACAGATACGCAGTATTTT
CATSDPTGTGGLTDTQYF
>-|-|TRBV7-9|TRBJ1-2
TGTGCCAGCAGCAGCACCGACAGTTCACTTAACTATGGCTACACCTTC
CASSSTDSSLNYGYTF
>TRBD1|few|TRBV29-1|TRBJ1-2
TGCAGCGCTTCCTTCGGGACAGGGGATGGCTACACCTTC
CSASFGTGDGYTF
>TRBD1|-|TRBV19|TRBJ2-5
TGTGCCAGTAGTATCTCTCGACAGGGGAGAAGAGAGACCCAGTACTTC
CASSISRQGRRETQYF
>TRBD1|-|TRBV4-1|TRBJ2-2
TGCGCCAGCAGCCATCGAGATTCTGGGACAGCGAACACCGGGGAGCTGTTTTTT
CASSHRDSGTANTGELFF
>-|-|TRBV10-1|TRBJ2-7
TGCGCCAGCCACGCGACTAGGATCGAAGGACACTACGAGCAGTACTTC
CASHATRIEGHYEQYF
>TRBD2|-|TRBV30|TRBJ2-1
TGTGCCTGGAGTCGCGGGGGGGTTAGTGAGCAGTTCTTC
CAWSRGGVSEQFF
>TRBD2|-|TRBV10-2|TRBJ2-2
TGCGCCAGCAGTGGACTAGCGGGGTTCACCGGGGAGCTGTTTTTT
CASSGLAGFTGELFF
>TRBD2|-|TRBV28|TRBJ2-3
TGTGCCAGCACCCCTGGGGACTATTATACGCAGTATTTT
CASTPGDYYTQYF